This T cell receptor (beta chain) derives from a study of T cell clonotyping in hematopoietic cell transplantation. The V gene lost 1 base and the J gene lost 1 base, with 13 bases spanning the gap. CDR3 length: 15 residues. The germline gives CDR1 SQVTM, CDR2 ANQGSEA. Clones were read by immunoSEQ multiplex PCR, and TCRdb kept only the in-frame ones, dropping some. The sample shows about 15,000 clones, roughly 88% of them seen only once. This TCR derives from a middle-aged woman in good health. Some clones in this sample may be carry-over from other donors' samples. The sample taken for sequencing was peripheral blood mononuclear cells. V and J are TRBV29-1 and TRBJ1-1; no clear D. The CDR3 sequence: CSVEVNGRRNTEAFF. DNA of the CDR3: TGCAGCGTTGAAGTAAACGGACGGAGGAACACTGAAGCTTTCTTT.